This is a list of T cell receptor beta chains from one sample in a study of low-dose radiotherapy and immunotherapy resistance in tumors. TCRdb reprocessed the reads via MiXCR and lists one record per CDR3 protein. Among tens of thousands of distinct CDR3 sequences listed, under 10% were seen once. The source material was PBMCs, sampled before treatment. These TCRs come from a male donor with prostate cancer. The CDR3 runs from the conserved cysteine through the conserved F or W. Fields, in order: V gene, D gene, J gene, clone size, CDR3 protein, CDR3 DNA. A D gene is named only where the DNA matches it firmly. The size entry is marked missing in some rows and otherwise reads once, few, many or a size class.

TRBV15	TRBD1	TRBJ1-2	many	CATSTGDRDGYTF	TGTGCCACCAGCACTGGCGACAGGGATGGCTACACCTTC
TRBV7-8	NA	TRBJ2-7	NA	CASSLADLAKYEQYF	TGTGCCAGCAGCTTAGCGGACCTAGCTAAATACGAGCAGTACTTC
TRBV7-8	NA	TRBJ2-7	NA	CASSSRTIPYEQYF	TGTGCCAGCAGCAGCCGTACTATTCCCTACGAGCAGTACTTC
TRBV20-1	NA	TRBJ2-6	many	CSASTSSGANVLTF	TGCAGTGCTAGTACAAGCTCTGGGGCCAACGTCCTGACTTTC
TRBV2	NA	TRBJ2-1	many	CASSETPGALGYEQFF	TGTGCCAGCAGTGAAACTCCGGGAGCACTAGGTTATGAGCAGTTCTTC
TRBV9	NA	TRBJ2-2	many	CASSVLGATNTGELFF	TGTGCCAGCAGCGTACTTGGGGCAACGAACACCGGGGAGCTGTTTTTT
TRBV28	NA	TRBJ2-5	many	CASSLPPQLGAQYF	TGTGCCAGCAGTTTGCCCCCACAACTGGGGGCCCAGTACTTC
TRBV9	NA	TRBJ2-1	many	CASSVDGFLSEQFF	TGTGCCAGCAGCGTAGACGGTTTTTTGAGTGAGCAGTTCTTC
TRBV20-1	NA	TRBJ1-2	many	CSARRQASYGYTF	TGCAGTGCTAGACGACAAGCCAGCTATGGCTACACCTTC
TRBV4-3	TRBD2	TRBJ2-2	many	CASSPSGLAGVNTGELFF	TGCGCCAGCAGCCCATCGGGACTAGCGGGAGTTAACACCGGGGAGCTGTTTTTT
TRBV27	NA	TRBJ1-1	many	CASSSRENTEAFF	TGTGCCAGCAGCTCAAGGGAGAACACTGAAGCTTTCTTT
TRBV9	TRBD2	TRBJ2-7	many	CASSPGTSPRGQYF	TGTGCCAGCAGCCCGGGGACTAGCCCTAGGGGGCAGTACTTC
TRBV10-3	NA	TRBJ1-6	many	CAISEGLTGNSPLHF	TGTGCCATCAGTGAGGGGTTAACTGGTAATTCACCCCTCCACTTT
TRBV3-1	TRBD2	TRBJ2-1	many	CASSQNSGSYNEQFF	TGTGCCAGCAGCCAAAATAGCGGGAGTTACAATGAGCAGTTCTTC
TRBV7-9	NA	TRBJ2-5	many	CASSLVGFYQETQYF	TGTGCCAGCAGCTTAGTGGGGTTTTACCAAGAGACCCAGTACTTC
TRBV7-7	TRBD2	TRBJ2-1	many	CASSLGTSGRLGEQFF	TGTGCCAGCAGCTTAGGGACTAGCGGGAGATTGGGTGAGCAGTTCTTC
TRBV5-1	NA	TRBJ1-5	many	CASSLDGNQPQHF	TGCGCCAGCAGCTTGGACGGGAATCAGCCCCAGCATTTT
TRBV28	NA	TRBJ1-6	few	CASSFRAGRAPLHF	TGTGCCAGCAGTTTCAGGGCAGGGAGGGCACCCCTCCACTTT
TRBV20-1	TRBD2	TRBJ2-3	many	CSAPGLGGPDTQYF	TGCAGTGCACCGGGACTAGGGGGGCCAGATACGCAGTATTTT
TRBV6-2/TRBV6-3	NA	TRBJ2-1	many	CASSYWWLTQVGSYNEQFF	TGTGCCAGCAGTTACTGGTGGTTAACCCAGGTGGGCTCCTACAATGAGCAGTTCTTC
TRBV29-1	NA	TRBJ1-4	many	CSAGEVGNQNEKLFF	TGCAGCGCAGGGGAGGTTGGAAATCAAAATGAAAAACTGTTTTTT
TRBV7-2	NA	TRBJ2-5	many	CASSPTNRVRETQYF	TGTGCCAGCAGCCCCACAAACAGGGTTCGCGAGACCCAGTACTTC
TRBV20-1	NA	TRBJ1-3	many	CSARDGGSGTGNTIYF	TGCAGTGCTAGAGATGGGGGAAGCGGGACGGGAAACACCATATATTTT
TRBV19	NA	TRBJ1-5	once	CASSLPGTGNQPQHF	TGTGCCAGTAGTCTCCCCGGGACGGGGAATCAGCCCCAGCATTTT
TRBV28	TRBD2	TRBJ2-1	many	CASIYSGRLPGNEQFF	TGTGCCAGCATCTATAGCGGGAGGCTTCCGGGCAATGAGCAGTTCTTC
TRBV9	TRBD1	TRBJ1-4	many	CASSFGQGAVGTNEKLFF	TGTGCCAGCAGCTTTGGACAGGGGGCCGTCGGAACTAATGAAAAACTGTTTTTT
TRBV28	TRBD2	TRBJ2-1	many	CASSFLGSGRFYEQFF	TGTGCCAGCAGTTTCCTAGGGAGCGGGAGATTCTATGAGCAGTTCTTC
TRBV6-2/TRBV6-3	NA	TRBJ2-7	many	CASTNRYEQYF	TGTGCCAGCACCAACCGCTACGAGCAGTACTTC
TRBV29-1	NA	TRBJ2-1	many	CSVEPGHEQFF	TGCAGCGTTGAACCTGGTCATGAGCAGTTCTTC
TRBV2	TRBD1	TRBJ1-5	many	CASSGTGGVPQHF	TGTGCCAGCAGTGGGACAGGGGGTGTGCCCCAGCATTTT
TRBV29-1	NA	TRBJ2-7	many	CSDLVGLEQYF	TGCAGCGACCTTGTAGGTCTCGAGCAGTACTTC
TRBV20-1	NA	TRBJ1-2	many	CSAGEGDYGYTF	TGCAGTGCCGGGGAGGGAGACTATGGCTACACCTTC
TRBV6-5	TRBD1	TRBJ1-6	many	CASSGQGGSPLHF	TGTGCCAGCAGCGGACAGGGAGGATCACCCCTCCACTTT
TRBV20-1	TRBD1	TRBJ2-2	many	CSASGQGYTGELFF	TGCAGTGCCTCGGGACAGGGATACACCGGGGAGCTGTTTTTT
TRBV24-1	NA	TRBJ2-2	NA	CATSYTGRRGDGELFFF	NA
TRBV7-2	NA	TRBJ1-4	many	CASSPRANEKLFF	TGTGCCAGCAGCCCTCGCGCTAATGAAAAACTGTTTTTT
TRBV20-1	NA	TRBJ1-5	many	CSASDGPQPQHF	TGCAGTGCTAGCGATGGGCCTCAGCCCCAGCATTTT
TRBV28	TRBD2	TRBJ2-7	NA	CASSRGLAGSPWYEQYF	TGTGCCAGCAGCCGGGGACTAGCGGGAAGCCCGTGGTACGAGCAGTACTTC
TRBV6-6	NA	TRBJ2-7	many	CASRPGTYNYEQYF	TGTGCCAGCAGACCCGGGACATATAACTACGAGCAGTACTTC
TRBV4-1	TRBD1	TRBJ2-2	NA	CASSRLGDRGPGELFF	TGCGCCAGCAGCCGCTTGGGGGACAGGGGGCCCGGGGAGCTGTTTTTT
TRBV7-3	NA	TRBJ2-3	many	CASSFDSGVRDTQYF	TGTGCCAGCAGCTTTGATTCGGGAGTAAGAGATACGCAGTATTTT
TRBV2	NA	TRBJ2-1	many	CASSETGPNGGEQFF	TGTGCCAGCAGTGAAACCGGACCGAACGGTGGTGAGCAGTTCTTC
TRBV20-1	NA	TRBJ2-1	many	CSAPQREQFF	TGCAGTGCCCCGCAGCGGGAGCAGTTCTTC
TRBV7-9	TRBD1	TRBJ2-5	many	CASSLAWTGEETQYF	TGTGCCAGCAGCTTAGCCTGGACAGGCGAAGAGACCCAGTACTTC
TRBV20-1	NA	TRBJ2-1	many	CSAPRRWAVNEQFF	TGCAGTGCTCCGCGAAGGTGGGCAGTAAATGAGCAGTTCTTC
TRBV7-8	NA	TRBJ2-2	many	CASSLVEGRNTGELFF	TGTGCCAGCAGCTTAGTTGAGGGGAGGAACACCGGGGAGCTGTTTTTT
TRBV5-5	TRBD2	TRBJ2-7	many	CASRKAGGSYEQYF	TGTGCCAGCCGTAAGGCGGGAGGTTCCTACGAGCAGTACTTC
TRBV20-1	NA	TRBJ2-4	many	CSARRGDGKNIQYF	TGCAGTGCTAGGAGAGGGGATGGTAAAAACATTCAGTACTTC
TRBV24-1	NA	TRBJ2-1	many	CATSAQTATEQFF	TGTGCCACCAGTGCCCAGACGGCCACTGAGCAGTTCTTC
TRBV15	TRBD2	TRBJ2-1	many	CATSRDFPGGYTKF	TGTGCCACCAGCAGAGATTTTCCGGGGGGGTACACAAAATTC
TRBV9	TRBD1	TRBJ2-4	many	CASSVDGTGENIQYF	TGTGCCAGCAGCGTAGATGGGACAGGGGAAAACATTCAGTACTTC
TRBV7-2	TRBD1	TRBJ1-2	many	CASSSTGGLRGYTF	TGTGCCAGCAGCTCGACAGGGGGCCTGCGTGGCTACACCTTC
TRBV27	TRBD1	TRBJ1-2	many	CASSFLMIGGQNYGYTF	TGTGCCAGCAGTTTCTTAATGATAGGGGGCCAGAACTATGGCTACACCTTC
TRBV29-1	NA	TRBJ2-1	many	CSVGQGYRGVYEQFF	TGCAGCGTTGGTCAGGGGTATCGGGGGGTCTATGAGCAGTTCTTC
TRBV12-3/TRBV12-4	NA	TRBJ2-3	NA	CASTDGLSTDTQYF	TGTGCCAGCACCGACGGACTAAGCACAGATACGCAGTATTTT